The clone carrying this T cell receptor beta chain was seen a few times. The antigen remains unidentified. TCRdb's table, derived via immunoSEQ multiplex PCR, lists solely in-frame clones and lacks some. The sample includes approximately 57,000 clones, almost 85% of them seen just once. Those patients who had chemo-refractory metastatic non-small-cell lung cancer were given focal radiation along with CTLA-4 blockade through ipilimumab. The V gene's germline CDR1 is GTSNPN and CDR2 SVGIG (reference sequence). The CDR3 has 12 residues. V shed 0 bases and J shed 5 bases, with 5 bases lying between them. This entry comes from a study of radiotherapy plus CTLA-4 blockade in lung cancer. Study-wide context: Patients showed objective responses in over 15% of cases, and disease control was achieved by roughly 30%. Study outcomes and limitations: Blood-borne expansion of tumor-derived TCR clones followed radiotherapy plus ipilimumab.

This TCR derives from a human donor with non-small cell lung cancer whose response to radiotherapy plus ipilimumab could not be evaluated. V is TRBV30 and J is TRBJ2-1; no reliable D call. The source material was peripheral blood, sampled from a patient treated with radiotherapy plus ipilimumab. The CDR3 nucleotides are TGTGCCTGGAGTGTAACAGACAATGAGCAGTTCTTC. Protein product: CAWSVTDNEQFF.